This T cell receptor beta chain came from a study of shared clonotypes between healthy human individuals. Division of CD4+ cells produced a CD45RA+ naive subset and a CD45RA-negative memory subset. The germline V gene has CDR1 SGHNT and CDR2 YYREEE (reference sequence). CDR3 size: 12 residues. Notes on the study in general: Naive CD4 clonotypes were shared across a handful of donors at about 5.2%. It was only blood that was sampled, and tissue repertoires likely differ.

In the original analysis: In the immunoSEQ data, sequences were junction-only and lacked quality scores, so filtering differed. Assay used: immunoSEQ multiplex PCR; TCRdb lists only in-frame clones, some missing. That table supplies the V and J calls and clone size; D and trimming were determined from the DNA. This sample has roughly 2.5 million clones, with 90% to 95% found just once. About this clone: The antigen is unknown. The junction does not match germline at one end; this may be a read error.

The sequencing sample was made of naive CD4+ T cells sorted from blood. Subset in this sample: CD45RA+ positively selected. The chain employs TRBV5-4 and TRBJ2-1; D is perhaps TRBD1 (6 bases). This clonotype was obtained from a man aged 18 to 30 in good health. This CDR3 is CASSFPGHQRVF. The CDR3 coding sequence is TGTGCCAGCAGCTTTCCGGGACACCAGAGGGTCTTC.